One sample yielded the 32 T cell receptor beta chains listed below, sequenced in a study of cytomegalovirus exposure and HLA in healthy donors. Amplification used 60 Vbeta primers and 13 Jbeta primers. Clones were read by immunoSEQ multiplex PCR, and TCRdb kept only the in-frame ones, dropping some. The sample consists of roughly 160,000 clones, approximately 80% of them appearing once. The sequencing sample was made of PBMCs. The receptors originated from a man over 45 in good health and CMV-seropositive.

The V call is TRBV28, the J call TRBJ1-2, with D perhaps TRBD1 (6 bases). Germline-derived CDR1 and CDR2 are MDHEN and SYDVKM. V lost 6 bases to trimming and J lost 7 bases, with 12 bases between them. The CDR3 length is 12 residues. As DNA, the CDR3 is TGTGCCAGCAGGAAACAGGGAAGTGGCTACACCTTC. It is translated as CASRKQGSGYTF.

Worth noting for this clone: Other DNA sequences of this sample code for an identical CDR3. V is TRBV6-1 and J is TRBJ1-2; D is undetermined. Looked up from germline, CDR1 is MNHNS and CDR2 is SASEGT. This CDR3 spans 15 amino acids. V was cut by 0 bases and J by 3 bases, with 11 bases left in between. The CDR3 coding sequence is TGTGCCAGCAGTGAAGCTGATGGGCAGCACTATGGCTACACCTTC. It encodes CASSEADGQHYGYTF.

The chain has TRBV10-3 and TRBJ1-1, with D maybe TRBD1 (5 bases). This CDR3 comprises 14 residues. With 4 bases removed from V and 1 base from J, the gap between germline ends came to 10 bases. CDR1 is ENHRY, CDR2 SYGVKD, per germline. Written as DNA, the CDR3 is TGTGCCATCAGTGGGGGACTCACGAACACTGAAGCTTTCTTT. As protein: CAISGGLTNTEAFF.

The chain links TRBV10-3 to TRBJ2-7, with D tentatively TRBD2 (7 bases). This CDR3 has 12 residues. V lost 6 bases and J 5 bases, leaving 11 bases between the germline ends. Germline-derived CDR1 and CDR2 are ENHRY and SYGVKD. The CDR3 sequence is CAISEGGDEQYF. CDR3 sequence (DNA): TGTGCCATCAGCGAAGGGGGGGACGAGCAGTACTTC.

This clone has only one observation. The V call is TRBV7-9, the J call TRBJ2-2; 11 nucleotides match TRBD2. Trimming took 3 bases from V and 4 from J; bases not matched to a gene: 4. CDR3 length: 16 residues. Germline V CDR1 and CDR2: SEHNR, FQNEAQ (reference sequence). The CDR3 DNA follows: TGTGCCAGCAGCTTTAGCGGGGGGGCCTCCACCGGGGAGCTGTTTTTT. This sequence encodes CASSFSGGASTGELFF. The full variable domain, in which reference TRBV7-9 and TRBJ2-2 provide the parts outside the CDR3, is DTGVSQNPRHKITKRGQNVTFRCDPISEHNRLYWYRQTLGQGPEFLTYFQNEAQLEKSRLLSDRFSAERPKGSFSTLEIQRTEQGDSAMYLCASSFSGGASTGELFFGEGSRLTVL.

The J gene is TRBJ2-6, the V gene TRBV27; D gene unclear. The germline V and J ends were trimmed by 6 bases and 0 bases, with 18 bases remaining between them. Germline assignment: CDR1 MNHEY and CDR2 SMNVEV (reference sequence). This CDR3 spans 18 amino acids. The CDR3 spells CASSSARSQLSGANVLTF. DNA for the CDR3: TGTGCCAGCAGCTCCGCACGATCCCAACTCTCTGGGGCCAACGTCCTGACTTTC.

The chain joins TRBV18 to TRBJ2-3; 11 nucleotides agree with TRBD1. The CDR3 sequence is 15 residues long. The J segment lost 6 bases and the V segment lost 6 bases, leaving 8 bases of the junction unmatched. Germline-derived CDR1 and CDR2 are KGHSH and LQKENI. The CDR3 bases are TGTGCCAGCTCCCGGACAGGGGGCGTGGGGGATACGCAGTATTTT. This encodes CASSRTGGVGDTQYF. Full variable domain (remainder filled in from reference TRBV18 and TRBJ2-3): NAGVMQNPRHLVRRRGQEARLRCSPMKGHSHVYWYRQLPEEGLKFMVYLQKENIIDESGMPKERFSAEFPKEGPSILRIQQVVRGDSAAYFCASSRTGGVGDTQYFGPGTRLTVL.

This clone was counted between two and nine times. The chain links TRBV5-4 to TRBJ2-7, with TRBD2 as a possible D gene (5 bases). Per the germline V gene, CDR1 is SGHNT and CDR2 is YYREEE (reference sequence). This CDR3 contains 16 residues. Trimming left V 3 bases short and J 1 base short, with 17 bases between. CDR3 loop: CASSSGVAPKSYEQYF. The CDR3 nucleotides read TGTGCCAGCAGCTCCGGGGTAGCCCCGAAGTCCTACGAGCAGTACTTC.

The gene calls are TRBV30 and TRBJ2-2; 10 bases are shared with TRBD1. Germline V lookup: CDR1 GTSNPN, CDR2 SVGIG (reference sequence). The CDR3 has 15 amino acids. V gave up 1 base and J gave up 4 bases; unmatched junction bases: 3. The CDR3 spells CAWSGDRGITGELFF. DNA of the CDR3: TGTGCCTGGAGTGGGGACAGGGGAATCACCGGGGAGCTGTTTTTT.

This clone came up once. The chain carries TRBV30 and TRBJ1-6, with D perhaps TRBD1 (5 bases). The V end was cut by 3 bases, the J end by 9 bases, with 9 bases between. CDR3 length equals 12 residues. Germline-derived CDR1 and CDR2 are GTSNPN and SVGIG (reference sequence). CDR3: CAWSGTTSPLHF. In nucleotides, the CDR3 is TGTGCCTGGAGCGGGACTACTTCACCCCTCCACTTT.

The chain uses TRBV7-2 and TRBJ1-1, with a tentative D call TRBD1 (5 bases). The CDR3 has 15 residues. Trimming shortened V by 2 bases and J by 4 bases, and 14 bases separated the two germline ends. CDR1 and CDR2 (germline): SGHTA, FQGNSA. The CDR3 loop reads CASSLSAGRGTEAFF. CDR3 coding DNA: TGTGCCAGCAGCTTATCCGCGGGGCGGGGCACTGAAGCTTTCTTT.

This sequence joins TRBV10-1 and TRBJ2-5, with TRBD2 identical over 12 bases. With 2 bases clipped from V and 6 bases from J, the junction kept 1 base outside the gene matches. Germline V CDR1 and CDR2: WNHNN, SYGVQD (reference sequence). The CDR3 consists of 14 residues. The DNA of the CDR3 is TGCGCCAGCAGTGAGGGACTAGCGGGACAGACCCAGTACTTC. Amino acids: CASSEGLAGQTQYF.

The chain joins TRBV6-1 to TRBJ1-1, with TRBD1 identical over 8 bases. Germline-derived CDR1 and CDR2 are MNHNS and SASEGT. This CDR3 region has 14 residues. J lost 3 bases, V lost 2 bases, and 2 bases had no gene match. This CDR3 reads CASSEYRGDTEAFF. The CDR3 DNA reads TGTGCCAGCAGTGAATACAGGGGGGACACTGAAGCTTTCTTT.

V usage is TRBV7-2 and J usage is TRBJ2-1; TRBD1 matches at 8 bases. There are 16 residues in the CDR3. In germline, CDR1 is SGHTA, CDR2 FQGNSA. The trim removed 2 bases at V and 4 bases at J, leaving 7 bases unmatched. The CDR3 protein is CASSLSAGGYYNEQFF. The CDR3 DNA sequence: TGTGCCAGCAGCTTATCGGCAGGGGGCTATTACAATGAGCAGTTCTTC.

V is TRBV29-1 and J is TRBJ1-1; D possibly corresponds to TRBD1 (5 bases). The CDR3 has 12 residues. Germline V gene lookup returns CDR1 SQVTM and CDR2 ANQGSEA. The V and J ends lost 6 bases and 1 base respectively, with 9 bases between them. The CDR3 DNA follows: TGCAGCGTGCTGACAGAGAACACTGAAGCTTTCTTT. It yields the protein CSVLTENTEAFF.

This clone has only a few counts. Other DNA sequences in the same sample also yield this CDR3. For the CDR3, the DNA is TGTGCCAGTAGTAGACAGGGGGGGAACACTGAAGCTTTCTTT. It encodes CASSRQGGNTEAFF. The rearrangement uses TRBV19 and TRBJ1-1, with 9 bases identical to TRBD1. Germline V CDR1 and CDR2: LNHDA, SQIVND (reference sequence). CDR3 size: 14 residues. V was pared by 4 bases and J by 1 base, with 1 base of the junction left unmatched. The whole variable domain, filled in from reference TRBV19 and TRBJ1-1, reads DGGITQSPKYLFRKEGQNVTLSCEQNLNHDAMYWYRQDPGQGLRLIYYSQIVNDFQKGDIAEGYSVSREKKESFPLTVTSAQKNPTAFYLCASSRQGGNTEAFFGQGTRLTVV.

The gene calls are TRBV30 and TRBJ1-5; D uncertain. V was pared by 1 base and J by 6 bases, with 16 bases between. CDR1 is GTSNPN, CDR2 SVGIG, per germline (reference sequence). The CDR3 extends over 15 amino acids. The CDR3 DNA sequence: TGTGCCTGGAGTGATAAGAAGAACGGAGGTCAGCCCCAGCATTTT. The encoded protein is CAWSDKKNGGQPQHF.

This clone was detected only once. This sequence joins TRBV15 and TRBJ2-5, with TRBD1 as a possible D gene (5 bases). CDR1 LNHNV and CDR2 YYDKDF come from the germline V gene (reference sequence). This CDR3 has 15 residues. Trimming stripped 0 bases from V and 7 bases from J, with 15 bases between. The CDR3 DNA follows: TGTGCCACCAGCAGAGATAGGGGCAGGGTCGGGACCCAGTACTTC. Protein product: CATSRDRGRVGTQYF.

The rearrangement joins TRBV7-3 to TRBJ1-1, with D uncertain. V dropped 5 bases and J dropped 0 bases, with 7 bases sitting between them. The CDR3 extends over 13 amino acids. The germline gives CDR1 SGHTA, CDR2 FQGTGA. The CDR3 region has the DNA TGTGCCAGCAGCGCCACAATGAACACTGAAGCTTTCTTT. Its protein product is CASSATMNTEAFF.

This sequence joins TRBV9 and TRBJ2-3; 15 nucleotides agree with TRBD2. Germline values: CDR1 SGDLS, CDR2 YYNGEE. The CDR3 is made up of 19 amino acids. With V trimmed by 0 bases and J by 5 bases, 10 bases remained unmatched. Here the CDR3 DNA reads TGTGCCAGCAGCGTAGGTGACGGACTAGCGGGGGGGCCGGTAGATACGCAGTATTTT. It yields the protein CASSVGDGLAGGPVDTQYF.

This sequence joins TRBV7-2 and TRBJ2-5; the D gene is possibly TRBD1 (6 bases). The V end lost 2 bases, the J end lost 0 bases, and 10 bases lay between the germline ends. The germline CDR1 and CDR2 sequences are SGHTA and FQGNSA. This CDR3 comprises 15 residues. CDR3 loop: CASSLTQGNQETQYF. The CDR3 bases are TGTGCCAGCAGCTTAACACAGGGCAACCAAGAGACCCAGTACTTC.

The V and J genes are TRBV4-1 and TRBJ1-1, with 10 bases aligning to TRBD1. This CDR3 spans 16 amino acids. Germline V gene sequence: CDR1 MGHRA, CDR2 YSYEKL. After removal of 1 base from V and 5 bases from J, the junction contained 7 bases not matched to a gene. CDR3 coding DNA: TGCGCCAGCAGCCAAGTTCCGGGACAGGGGTGGACTGAAGCTTTCTTT. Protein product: CASSQVPGQGWTEAFF.

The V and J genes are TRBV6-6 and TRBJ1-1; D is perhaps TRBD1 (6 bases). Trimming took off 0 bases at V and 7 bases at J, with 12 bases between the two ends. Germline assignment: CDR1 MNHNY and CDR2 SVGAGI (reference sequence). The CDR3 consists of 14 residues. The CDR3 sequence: CASSYSTGPNEAFF. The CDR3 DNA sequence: TGTGCCAGCAGTTACTCCACAGGGCCTAATGAAGCTTTCTTT.

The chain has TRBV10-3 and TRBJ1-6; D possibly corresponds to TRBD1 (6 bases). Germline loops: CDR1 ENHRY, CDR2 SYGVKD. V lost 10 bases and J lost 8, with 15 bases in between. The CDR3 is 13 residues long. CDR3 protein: CATFGGLDSPLHF. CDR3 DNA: TGTGCCACATTTGGGGGCTTGGATTCACCCCTCCACTTT.

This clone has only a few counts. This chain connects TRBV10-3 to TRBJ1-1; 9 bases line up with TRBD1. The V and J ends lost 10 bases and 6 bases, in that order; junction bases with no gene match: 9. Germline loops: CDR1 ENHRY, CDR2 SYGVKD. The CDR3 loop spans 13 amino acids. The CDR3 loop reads CATIQGAGAEAFF. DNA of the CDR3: TGTGCCACCATACAGGGGGCTGGCGCTGAAGCTTTCTTT.

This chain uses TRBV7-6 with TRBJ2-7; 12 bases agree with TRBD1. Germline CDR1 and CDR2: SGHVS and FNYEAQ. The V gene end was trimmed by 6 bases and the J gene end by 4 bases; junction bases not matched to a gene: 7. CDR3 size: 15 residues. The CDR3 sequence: CASSPGTGGEYEQYF. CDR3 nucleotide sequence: TGTGCCAGCAGTCCCGGGACAGGGGGCGAATACGAGCAGTACTTC.

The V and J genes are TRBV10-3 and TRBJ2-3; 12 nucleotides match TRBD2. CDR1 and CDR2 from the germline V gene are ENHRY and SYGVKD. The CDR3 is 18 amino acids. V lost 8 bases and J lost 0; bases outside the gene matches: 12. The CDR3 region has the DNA TGTGCCATCGGGGAGGAGACTAGCGGGGGAACTAGCACAGATACGCAGTATTTT. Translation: CAIGEETSGGTSTDTQYF.

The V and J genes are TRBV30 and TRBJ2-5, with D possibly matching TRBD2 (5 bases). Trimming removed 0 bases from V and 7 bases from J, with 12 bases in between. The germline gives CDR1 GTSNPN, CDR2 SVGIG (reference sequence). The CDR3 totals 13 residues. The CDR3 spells CAWSVLGPGTQYF. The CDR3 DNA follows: TGTGCCTGGAGTGTACTAGGACCAGGGACCCAGTACTTC.

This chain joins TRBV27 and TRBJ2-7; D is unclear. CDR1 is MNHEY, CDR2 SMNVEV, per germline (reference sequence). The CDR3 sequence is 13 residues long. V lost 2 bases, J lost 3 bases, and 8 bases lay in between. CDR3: CASSLGHSYEQYF. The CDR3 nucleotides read TGTGCCAGCAGTTTAGGGCATAGCTACGAGCAGTACTTC.

The CDR3 loop is CASSLRFLSGGAQSEQYF. The DNA of the CDR3 is TGTGCCAGCAGTTTACGGTTCCTCTCGGGGGGGGCACAAAGCGAGCAGTACTTC. V usage is TRBV28 and J usage is TRBJ2-7; 8 bases agree with TRBD2. In germline, CDR1 is MDHEN, CDR2 SYDVKM. The trim removed 2 bases at V and 6 bases at J, leaving 18 bases unmatched. CDR3 size: 18 residues. The complete variable domain, with remaining parts taken from reference TRBV28 and TRBJ2-7, reads DVKVTQSSRYLVKRTGEKVFLECVQDMDHENMFWYRQDPGLGLRLIYFSYDVKMKEKGDIPEGYSVSREKKERFSLILESASTNQTSMYLCASSLRFLSGGAQSEQYFGPGTRLTVT.

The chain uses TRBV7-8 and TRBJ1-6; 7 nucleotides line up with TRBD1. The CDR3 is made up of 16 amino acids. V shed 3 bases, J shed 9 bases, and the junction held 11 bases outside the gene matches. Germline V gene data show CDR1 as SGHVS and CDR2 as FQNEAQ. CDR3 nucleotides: TGTGCCAGCAGCTTTCGGCAGGGGGACTTTGGTTCACCCCTCCACTTT. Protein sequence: CASSFRQGDFGSPLHF. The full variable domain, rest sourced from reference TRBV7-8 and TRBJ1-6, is GAGVSQSPRYKVAKRGQDVALRCDPISGHVSLFWYQQALGQGPEFLTYFQNEAQLDKSGLPSDRFFAERPEGSVSTLKIQRTQQEDSAVYLCASSFRQGDFGSPLHFGNGTRLTVT.

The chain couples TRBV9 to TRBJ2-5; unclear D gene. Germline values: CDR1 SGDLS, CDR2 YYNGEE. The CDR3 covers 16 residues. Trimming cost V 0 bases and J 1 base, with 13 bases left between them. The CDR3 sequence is CASSVGLSAVQETQYF. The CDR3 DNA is TGTGCCAGCAGCGTAGGACTCAGCGCGGTCCAAGAGACCCAGTACTTC.